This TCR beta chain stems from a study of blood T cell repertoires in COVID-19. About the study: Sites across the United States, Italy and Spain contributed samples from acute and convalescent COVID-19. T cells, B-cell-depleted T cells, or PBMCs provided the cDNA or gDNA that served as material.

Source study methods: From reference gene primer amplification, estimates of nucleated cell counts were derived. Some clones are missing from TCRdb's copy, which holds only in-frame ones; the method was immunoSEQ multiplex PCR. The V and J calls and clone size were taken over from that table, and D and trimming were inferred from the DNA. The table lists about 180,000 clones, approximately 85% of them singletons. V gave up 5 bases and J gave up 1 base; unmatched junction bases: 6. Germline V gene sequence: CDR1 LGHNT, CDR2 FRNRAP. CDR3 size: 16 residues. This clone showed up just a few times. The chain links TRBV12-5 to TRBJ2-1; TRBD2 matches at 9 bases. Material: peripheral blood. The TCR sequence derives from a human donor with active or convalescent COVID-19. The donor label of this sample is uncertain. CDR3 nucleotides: TGTGCTAGTGGTATCTATAGCGGGAGATCCTACAATGAGCAGTTCTTC. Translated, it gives CASGIYSGRSYNEQFF.